Presented here are 16 T cell receptor beta chains from one specimen sequenced in a study of OX40 agonist ivuxolimab in advanced cancers. The method was the immunoSEQ multiplex PCR assay. TCRdb obtained this table from immuneACCESS and retained in-frame rearrangements with V and J assigned. These tables miss some clones; where compared with another copy, unresolved V genes account for less than half of the shortfall, and the remainder is unexplained. Within this sample are about 21,000 clones, with around four fifths of them counted one time only. Jointly, the top ten make up approximately 3.1% of the sample. Material: CD4+ or CD8+ T cells sorted from blood, obtained in a trial of the OX40 agonist ivuxolimab. Receptor source: an adult with an advanced solid tumor such as melanoma, head and neck, liver or kidney cancer.

The chain employs TRBV5-8 and TRBJ2-5, with TRBD2 identical over 7 bases. The length of the CDR3 is 14 residues. Germline V gives CDR1 SGHTS, CDR2 YDEGEE. V trimming: 2 bases; J trimming: 4 bases; junction bases outside the gene matches: 5. The CDR3 DNA reads TGTGCCAGCAGCTTTGGACTAGTCGTAGAGACCCAGTACTTC. Its translation is CASSFGLVVETQYF.

J is TRBJ2-3 and V is TRBV19; D gene uncertain. Germline CDR1 is LNHDA and CDR2 is SQIVND (reference sequence). This CDR3 is built from 14 residues. Trimming left V 3 bases short and J 6 bases short, with 13 bases between. CDR3 residues: CASSIAIEGDTQYF. The CDR3 nucleotides read TGTGCCAGTAGTATTGCGATTGAAGGGGATACGCAGTATTTT.

The rearrangement uses TRBV12-5 and TRBJ2-7, with D unresolved. Germline V gene sequence: CDR1 LGHNT, CDR2 FRNRAP. CDR3 size: 13 residues. Trimming took off 6 bases at V and 3 bases at J, with 12 bases between the two ends. The CDR3 reads CASGRDVDYEQYF. The CDR3 bases are TGTGCTAGTGGCCGCGACGTAGACTACGAGCAGTACTTC.

The chain uses TRBV7-9 and TRBJ2-7; perhaps TRBD1 as D (6 bases). The CDR3 covers 16 residues. The germline gives CDR1 SEHNR, CDR2 FQNEAQ (reference sequence). Trimming left V 6 bases short and J 4 bases short, with 22 bases between. The CDR3 is CASSSYGGARMYEQYF. CDR3 coding DNA: TGTGCCAGCAGTTCTTATGGGGGCGCGCGGATGTACGAGCAGTACTTC.

This chain links TRBV10-3 with TRBJ1-5; 8 positions match TRBD1. CDR3 length equals 16 residues. Germline lookup yields CDR1 ENHRY and CDR2 SYGVKD. J lost 4 bases, V lost 1 base, and 6 bases had no gene match. CDR3 nucleotide sequence: TGTGCCATCAGTGAGTTGGGACAGGCTGGAAATCAGCCCCAGCATTTT. Amino acid sequence: CAISELGQAGNQPQHF.

This clone was seen a single time. The V call is TRBV5-5, the J call TRBJ1-4, with no clear D. The length of the CDR3 is 13 residues. Trimming removed 3 bases from V and 2 bases from J, with 5 bases in between. Germline V gene data show CDR1 as SGHKS and CDR2 as YYEKEE (reference sequence). The CDR3: CASSSDTNEKLFF. Written as DNA, the CDR3 is TGTGCCAGCAGCTCAGACACTAATGAAAAACTGTTTTTT.

J is TRBJ2-1 and V is TRBV5-1, with TRBD1 matching 8 bases. The CDR3 extends over 15 amino acids. CDR1 SGHRS and CDR2 YFSETQ come from the germline V gene. The ends lost 4 bases at V and 4 bases at J; junction bases unmatched: 7. This CDR3 reads CASSQGQGIYNEQFF. The CDR3 nucleotides are TGCGCCAGCAGCCAAGGACAGGGAATATACAATGAGCAGTTCTTC. The entire variable domain, with the rest obtained from reference TRBV5-1 and TRBJ2-1, is as follows: KAGVTQTPRYLIKTRGQQVTLSCSPISGHRSVSWYQQTPGQGLQFLFEYFSETQRNKGNFPGRFSGRQFSNSRSEMNVSTLELGDSALYLCASSQGQGIYNEQFFGPGTRLTVL.

Only one count was recorded for this clone. V and J are TRBV27 and TRBJ1-1, with 11 bases fitting TRBD1. This CDR3 has 16 amino acids. V lost 3 bases, J lost 7 bases, and 10 bases stayed unmatched. Germline V gene data show CDR1 as MNHEY and CDR2 as SMNVEV (reference sequence). This CDR3 reads CASSLDRGRREDEAFF. The CDR3 DNA reads as TGTGCCAGCAGTTTGGACAGGGGGCGGAGGGAGGATGAAGCTTTCTTT.

The sample holds a few counts of this clone. CDR3 sequence (DNA): TGTGCCAGCAGAAAGGGACAGGGGTTATATCAGCCCCAGCATTTT. Its protein product is CASRKGQGLYQPQHF. The genes are TRBV6-1 and TRBJ1-5, with 10 bases aligning to TRBD1. CDR3 length: 15 residues. The V and J ends lost 6 bases and 5 bases, in that order; junction bases with no gene match: 7. Germline assignment: CDR1 MNHNS and CDR2 SASEGT.

The rearrangement uses TRBV11-2 and TRBJ1-1; 7 positions agree with TRBD1. Germline V gene sequence: CDR1 SGHAT, CDR2 FQNNGV. The CDR3 totals 12 residues. The junction had 4 bases not matched to a gene; V was cut back by 3 bases and J by 9 bases. The DNA for the CDR3 is TGTGCCAGCAGCTTTACAGGGGCGCAAGCTTTCTTT. This codes for CASSFTGAQAFF.

The chain couples TRBV15 to TRBJ2-5, with 7 nucleotides matching TRBD2. The CDR3 length is 14 residues. The J segment lost 4 bases and the V segment lost 6 bases, leaving 8 bases of the junction unmatched. CDR1 and CDR2 from the germline V gene are LNHNV and YYDKDF (reference sequence). The CDR3, as DNA: TGTGCCACCAGTTCTTGGACTAGTTCAGAGACCCAGTACTTC. Its translation: CATSSWTSSETQYF.

This chain joins TRBV5-4 and TRBJ2-3; 11 bases align to TRBD2. V shed 0 bases, J shed 3 bases, and the junction held 3 bases outside the gene matches. The V gene's germline CDR1 is SGHNT and CDR2 YYREEE (reference sequence). This CDR3 spans 16 amino acids. CDR3 nucleotide sequence: TGTGCCAGCAGCTTGGGACTAGCGGGATCAACAGATACGCAGTATTTT. Its protein product is CASSLGLAGSTDTQYF.

The chain carries TRBV9 and TRBJ1-3, with D hard to call. The V and J ends lost 3 bases and 0 bases respectively, with 10 bases between them. This CDR3 has 15 residues. CDR1 is SGDLS, CDR2 YYNGEE, per germline. Here the CDR3 reads CASSARLSSGNTIYF. CDR3 coding DNA: TGTGCCAGCAGCGCCAGGCTTAGCTCTGGAAACACCATATATTTT. The variable domain in full, with the rest retrieved from reference TRBV9 and TRBJ1-3, is DSGVTQTPKHLITATGQRVTLRCSPRSGDLSVYWYQQSLDQGLQFLIQYYNGEERAKGNILERFSAQQFPDLHSELNLSSLELGDSALYFCASSARLSSGNTIYFGEGSWLTVV.

CDR3 bases: TGTGCCAGCAGCGTAGCCCAGAGCTCGAACACCGGGGAGCTGTTTTTT. This encodes CASSVAQSSNTGELFF. The chain is built from TRBV9 and TRBJ2-2; D is ambiguous. V dropped 0 bases and J dropped 0 bases, with 9 bases sitting between them. CDR1 and CDR2 from the germline V gene are SGDLS and YYNGEE. This CDR3 has 16 amino acids.

The V gene is TRBV2, the J gene TRBJ2-1; TRBD2 aligns across 15 bases. The CDR3 consists of 20 residues. The junction had 11 bases not matched to a gene; V was cut back by 3 bases and J by 2 bases. Germline-derived CDR1 and CDR2 are SNHLY and FYNNEI. DNA of the CDR3: TGTGCCAGCAGTGATTTTACCCGGACTAGCGGGAGGGAACCCTACAATGAGCAGTTCTTC. It translates to CASSDFTRTSGREPYNEQFF.

This clone is classed as medium-sized. The chain has TRBV6-1 and TRBJ1-2; D perhaps matches TRBD1 (6 bases). V lost 5 bases and J 5 bases, leaving 12 bases between the germline ends. This CDR3 comprises 13 residues. The germline gives CDR1 MNHNS, CDR2 SASEGT. CDR3 amino acids: CASSQTGGYGYTF. The CDR3 DNA is TGTGCCAGCAGTCAGACAGGAGGGTATGGCTACACCTTC.